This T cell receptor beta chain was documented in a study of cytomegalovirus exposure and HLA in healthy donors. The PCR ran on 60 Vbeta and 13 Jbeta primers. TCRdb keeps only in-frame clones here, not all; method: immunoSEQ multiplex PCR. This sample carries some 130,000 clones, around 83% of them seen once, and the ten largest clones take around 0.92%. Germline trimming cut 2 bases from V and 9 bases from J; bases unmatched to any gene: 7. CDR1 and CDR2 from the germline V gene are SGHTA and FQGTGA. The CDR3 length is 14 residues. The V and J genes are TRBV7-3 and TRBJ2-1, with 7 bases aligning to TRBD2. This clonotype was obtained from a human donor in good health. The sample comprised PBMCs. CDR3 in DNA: TGTGCCAGCAGCTTACATGGGGGGGAAAGTGAGCAGTTCTTC. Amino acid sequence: CASSLHGGESEQFF.